The rows below give T cell receptor beta chains drawn from one sample of a study of PD-1 blockade in classical Hodgkin lymphoma. The table came from immunoSEQ multiplex PCR; TCRdb's copy has only in-frame clones and leaves some out. The data hold 25,000 to 30,000 clones, with roughly 80% observed a single time. The input for sequencing was CD4+ T cells from blood, taken at baseline. The receptors stem from a human donor with classical Hodgkin lymphoma. Both conserved end residues are part of each CDR3. The order of the fields is J gene, V gene, clone size, D gene, CDR3 protein, CDR3 DNA. The D gene is left open where the match is weak. A clone size is listed for some rows: how often the clone was seen (once, few, many), or a class if it is expanded.

TRBJ1-2 TRBV5-5 NA TRBD1 CASSLAPDRADGYTF TGTGCCAGCAGCTTGGCCCCAGACAGGGCCGATGGCTACACCTTC
TRBJ1-2 TRBV10-2 NA NA CASSESWEQNDGYTF TGCGCCAGCAGTGAGAGTTGGGAGCAGAACGATGGCTACACCTTC
TRBJ1-1 TRBV6-5 NA TRBD1 CASSSPGAGTDRRAFF TGTGCCAGCAGTTCGCCTGGGGCAGGGACAGACCGCCGAGCTTTCTTT
TRBJ2-7 TRBV5-1 NA TRBD2 CASSPGLAGGILNYEQYF TGCGCCAGCAGCCCAGGACTAGCGGGGGGGATACTTAACTACGAGCAGTACTTC
TRBJ1-1 TRBV30 few NA CAWSSGSNTEAFF TGTGCCTGGAGTTCCGGTTCGAACACTGAAGCTTTCTTT
TRBJ1-2 TRBV11-2 NA NA CASSPARGDGYTF TGTGCCAGCAGCCCCGCGCGAGGGGACGGCTACACCTTC
TRBJ2-3 TRBV6-5 NA TRBD2 CASSYSGRADTQYF TGTGCCAGCAGTTACTCAGGGAGGGCAGATACGCAGTATTTT
TRBJ2-6 TRBV4-3 NA TRBD1 CASSQVETGGIAGANVLTF TGCGCCAGCAGCCAAGTTGAGACAGGGGGCATAGCTGGGGCCAACGTCCTGACTTTC
TRBJ1-4 TRBV27 few TRBD1 CASSWTGGFEKLFF TGTGCCAGCAGTTGGACAGGGGGATTCGAAAAACTGTTTTTT
TRBJ2-7 TRBV19 NA TRBD1 CATGDRSYEQYF TGTGCCACTGGGGACAGGTCCTACGAGCAGTACTTC
TRBJ2-7 TRBV14 NA NA CASSLSGLRHEQYF TGTGCCAGCAGCCTCAGCGGGTTGAGGCACGAGCAGTACTTC
TRBJ2-7 TRBV6-1 NA NA CASSEAGHLYEQYF TGTGCCAGCAGTGAAGCAGGTCACCTCTACGAGCAGTACTTC
TRBJ1-1 TRBV6-6 once NA CASRREPLNTEAFF TGTGCCAGCAGAAGGGAGCCTTTGAACACTGAAGCTTTCTTT
TRBJ2-5 TRBV7-9 NA NA CASSPKDRLKETQYF TGTGCCAGCAGCCCAAAGGACAGACTGAAAGAGACCCAGTACTTC
TRBJ1-6 TRBV28 few NA CASSPRGFVSPLHF TGTGCCAGCAGTCCCCGGGGGTTTGTGTCACCCCTCCACTTT
TRBJ1-2 TRBV27 NA NA CASSFKGLSGYTF TGTGCCAGCAGTTTTAAGGGTCTAAGTGGCTACACCTTC
TRBJ1-2 TRBV28 NA NA CASTGDPRPRGYTF TGTGCCAGCACCGGGGACCCACGGCCGCGGGGCTACACCTTC
TRBJ1-1 TRBV29-1 few TRBD1 CSVEGVLQGEAFF TGCAGCGTTGAAGGTGTGCTACAGGGGGAAGCTTTCTTT
TRBJ1-2 TRBV11-3 NA TRBD1 CASSSGTGTGGYTF TGTGCCAGCAGCTCCGGGACAGGAACAGGTGGCTACACCTTC
TRBJ1-5 TRBV5-5 medium-sized TRBD1 CASSLGQGGSNQPQHF TGTGCCAGCAGCCTAGGACAGGGAGGAAGCAATCAGCCCCAGCATTTT
TRBJ1-1 TRBV29-1 NA TRBD1 CSAKGQRNTEAFF TGCAGCGCAAAGGGACAGAGGAACACTGAAGCTTTCTTT
TRBJ2-7 TRBV7-2 NA NA CASSLGGQGGKYEQYF TGTGCCAGCAGCTTAGGGGGCCAGGGGGGAAAATACGAGCAGTACTTC
TRBJ1-6 TRBV7-2 NA NA CASSLDEGFQNSPLHF TGTGCCAGCAGCTTAGACGAAGGGTTTCAAAATTCACCCCTCCACTTT
TRBJ2-5 TRBV7-6 NA TRBD2 CASSLFERGGAETQYF TGTGCCAGCAGCTTATTCGAACGGGGGGGTGCGGAGACCCAGTACTTC
TRBJ2-7 TRBV12-5 NA NA CASGLSILFEQYF TGTGCTAGTGGTTTGTCCATCTTGTTTGAGCAGTACTTC
TRBJ2-3 TRBV30 NA TRBD2 CAWRGPLAGNTDTQYF TGTGCCTGGAGGGGCCCACTAGCGGGGAACACAGATACGCAGTATTTT
TRBJ1-1 TRBV7-9 few NA CASSLSSRNTEAFF TGTGCCAGCAGCTTATCTAGTAGGAACACTGAAGCTTTCTTT
TRBJ2-5 TRBV7-9 NA NA CASSKAQGGGETQYF TGTGCCAGCAGCAAGGCCCAGGGGGGGGGAGAGACCCAGTACTTC
TRBJ1-6 TRBV6-6 NA NA CASSYEADNNSPLHF TGTGCCAGCAGTTATGAGGCAGACAATAATTCACCCCTCCACTTT
TRBJ2-1 TRBV11-2 NA TRBD2 CASSLVLGGLAVYEQFF TGTGCCAGCAGCTTAGTTCTTGGGGGACTAGCGGTCTATGAGCAGTTCTTC
TRBJ2-3 TRBV30 NA TRBD2 CAWSLAGGPGTQYF TGTGCCTGGAGTTTAGCGGGGGGGCCGGGTACGCAGTATTTT
TRBJ2-3 TRBV4-2 NA TRBD1 CASGLGQGATDTQYF TGTGCCAGCGGCTTAGGACAGGGGGCAACAGATACGCAGTATTTT
TRBJ2-1 TRBV14 once NA CASSQDPPYSGRYNEQFF TGTGCCAGCAGCCAAGACCCCCCCTACTCGGGGCGCTACAATGAGCAGTTCTTC
TRBJ2-5 TRBV5-1 NA TRBD1 CASSTGQNQETQYF TGCGCCAGCAGCACGGGACAGAACCAAGAGACCCAGTACTTC
TRBJ2-3 TRBV5-6 NA NA CASSLRAPSTDTQYF TGTGCCAGCAGCTTGAGAGCGCCGAGCACAGATACGCAGTATTTT
TRBJ1-6 TRBV6-4 NA NA CASSNRQPQNSPLHF TGTGCCAGCAGTAACAGACAGCCACAAAATTCACCCCTCCACTTT
TRBJ2-5 TRBV18 NA TRBD1 CASSRSPGQIYQETQYF TGTGCCAGCTCACGATCGCCGGGACAGATATACCAAGAGACCCAGTACTTC
TRBJ1-2 TRBV6-6 few NA CASEANYGYTF TGTGCCAGCGAGGCTAACTATGGCTACACCTTC
TRBJ1-2 TRBV6-4 NA NA CASRIVLPSGEGYTF TGTGCCAGCCGTATCGTTCTGCCCTCGGGAGAGGGCTACACCTTC
TRBJ1-1 TRBV2 NA NA CASSDLGFGPNTEAFF TGTGCCAGCAGTGACCTGGGTTTTGGCCCGAACACTGAAGCTTTCTTT
TRBJ1-2 TRBV6-5 few NA CASSYGSGTIYGYTF TGTGCCAGCAGTTACGGATCGGGGACAATCTATGGCTACACCTTC
TRBJ2-3 TRBV11-2 NA NA CASSPLLTGTDTQYF TGTGCCAGCAGCCCCCTTTTAACGGGGACCGATACGCAGTATTTT
TRBJ1-1 TRBV9 NA NA CASSVDGVMNTEAFF TGTGCCAGCAGCGTAGATGGGGTCATGAACACTGAAGCTTTCTTT
TRBJ2-3 TRBV14 NA NA CASSQGTGSDTQYF TGTGCCAGCAGCCAAGGAACGGGGTCAGATACGCAGTATTTT
TRBJ1-6 TRBV7-2 few NA CASSPSYNSPLHF TGTGCCAGCTCTCCTTCCTATAATTCACCCCTCCACTTT
TRBJ1-1 TRBV15 NA NA CATSRDRVGNTEAFF TGTGCCACCAGCAGAGATAGGGTGGGGAACACTGAAGCTTTCTTT
TRBJ2-2 TRBV27 NA NA CASSLSRGTGELFF TGTGCCAGCAGTTTATCGAGGGGTACCGGGGAGCTGTTTTTT
TRBJ2-1 TRBV7-8 NA TRBD2 CASSPREGNEQFF TGTGCCAGCAGTCCCAGGGAGGGCAATGAGCAGTTCTTC
TRBJ1-5 TRBV6-7 once NA CASSDKGSNQPQHF TGTGCCAGCAGTGACAAAGGGTCCAATCAGCCCCAGCATTTT
TRBJ2-5 TRBV5-1 NA NA CASSLEVSRETQYF TGCGCCAGCAGCTTGGAGGTCTCCCGGGAGACCCAGTACTTC
TRBJ2-2 TRBV19 NA NA CASSPRTARGVKDTGELFF TGTGCCAGTAGTCCCCGGACAGCGAGGGGGGTCAAGGACACCGGGGAGCTGTTTTTT
TRBJ1-4 TRBV4-1 few TRBD1 CASSSLGQGKTANEKLFF TGCGCCAGCAGCTCGTTGGGACAGGGAAAAACGGCTAATGAAAAACTGTTTTTT
TRBJ2-1 TRBV12-5 NA NA CASGLYQGNEQFF TGTGCTAGTGGACTGTATCAGGGTAATGAGCAGTTCTTC